The 18 T cell receptor beta chains presented below share a single source sample, sequenced in a study of blood T cell repertoires in COVID-19. TCRdb's table, derived via immunoSEQ multiplex PCR, lists solely in-frame clones and lacks some. Here the sample spans some 200,000 clones, roughly 81% being singletons. The sample was peripheral blood. The receptors derive from a man in his fifties who had recovered from COVID-19.

The J gene is TRBJ2-7, the V gene TRBV5-6; D remains unclear. Trimming cost V 0 bases and J 3 bases, with 4 bases left between them. Germline V gene sequence: CDR1 SGHDT, CDR2 YYEEEE. The CDR3 runs 12 residues. CDR3 amino acids: CASSLGHYEQYF. DNA for the CDR3: TGTGCCAGCAGCTTGGGGCACTACGAGCAGTACTTC.

The chain links TRBV3-1 (or the pseudogene TRBV3-2) to TRBJ2-4, with TRBD2 identical over 12 bases. The CDR3 is 20 residues long. The junction had 9 bases not matched to a gene; V was cut back by 0 bases and J by 0 bases. Germline V gives CDR1 LGHDT, CDR2 YNNKEL (reference sequence). The CDR3 spells CASSQDTAASGRVAKNIQYF. CDR3 sequence (DNA): TGTGCCAGCAGCCAAGATACCGCGGCTAGCGGGAGGGTAGCCAAAAACATTCAGTACTTC.

The CDR3 nucleotides are TGTGCCAGCCGCCCGCAGCGGGGCAACAATGAGCAGTTCTTC. Its protein product is CASRPQRGNNEQFF. The chain carries TRBV6-5 and TRBJ2-1, with TRBD2 matching over 7 bases. The CDR3 extends over 14 amino acids. Germline V CDR1 and CDR2: MNHEY, SVGAGI. The V gene end was trimmed by 8 bases and the J gene end by 5 bases; junction bases not matched to a gene: 9.

This chain uses TRBV27 with TRBJ1-5; D possibly corresponds to TRBD1 (6 bases). CDR1 is MNHEY, CDR2 SMNVEV, per germline (reference sequence). The length of the CDR3 is 14 residues. Trimming shortened V by 1 base and J by 7 bases, and 11 bases separated the two germline ends. The CDR3 DNA follows: TGTGCCAGCAGTTTATGGCAGGGGAACCAGCCCCAGCATTTT. Its protein product is CASSLWQGNQPQHF.

The CDR3 spells CASGAVGALYNEQFF. For the CDR3, the DNA is TGTGCCAGTGGCGCCGTGGGAGCGCTATACAATGAGCAGTTCTTC. The chain couples TRBV19 to TRBJ2-1; D possibly corresponds to TRBD2 (5 bases). The CDR3 contains 15 residues. CDR1 and CDR2 from the germline V gene are LNHDA and SQIVND (reference sequence). V shed 8 bases and J shed 4 bases, with 18 bases lying between them. Combining the CDR3 with reference TRBV19 and TRBJ2-1 gives the whole variable domain DGGITQSPKYLFRKEGQNVTLSCEQNLNHDAMYWYRQDPGQGLRLIYYSQIVNDFQKGDIAEGYSVSREKKESFPLTVTSAQKNPTAFYLCASGAVGALYNEQFFGPGTRLTVL.

The chain links TRBV18 to TRBJ2-2; 12 bases are a match to TRBD2. Germline-derived CDR1 and CDR2 are KGHSH and LQKENI. The CDR3 has 16 amino acids. Trimming at V came to 3 bases and at J to 7 bases, leaving 6 bases not matched to a gene. CDR3 residues: CASSPRTSGAFGELFF. The CDR3, as DNA: TGTGCCAGCTCACCTCGGACTAGCGGGGCATTCGGGGAGCTGTTTTTT.

V usage is TRBV12-3 or TRBV12-4 and J usage is TRBJ2-7; 8 bases map to TRBD1. The CDR3 length is 13 residues. J was trimmed by 3 bases and V by 4 bases; bases with no gene match: 2. This CDR3 is CASSSGQGYEQYF. CDR3 DNA: TGTGCCAGCAGTTCCGGACAGGGCTACGAGCAGTACTTC.

DNA of the CDR3: TGTGCCAGCTCACCCATCCAACAGATGAACACTGAAGCTTTCTTT. This sequence encodes CASSPIQQMNTEAFF. The gene calls are TRBV18 and TRBJ1-1; D is uncertain. The CDR3 is made up of 15 amino acids. CDR1 KGHSH and CDR2 LQKENI come from the germline V gene. V was cut by 3 bases and J by 0 bases, with 11 bases left in between.

The gene calls are TRBV11-2 and TRBJ2-3; 8 bases fit TRBD2. The CDR3 spans 18 residues. Trimming at V came to 1 base and at J to 5 bases, leaving 14 bases not matched to a gene. Germline V gene data show CDR1 as SGHAT and CDR2 as FQNNGV. CDR3 DNA sequence: TGTGCCAGCAGCTTAGTAGGGGCAACGGGAGGGCCGGGAGATACGCAGTATTTT. Its protein product is CASSLVGATGGPGDTQYF.

The gene calls are TRBV28 and TRBJ1-4, with a weak D call TRBD1 (6 bases). Germline CDR1 is MDHEN and CDR2 is SYDVKM. V was shortened by 6 bases and J by 0 bases, with 11 bases between the two germline ends. The CDR3 length is 15 residues. The CDR3 nucleotides read TGTGCCAGCAGGCAAGGACAGACAACTAATGAAAAACTGTTTTTT. Protein sequence: CASRQGQTTNEKLFF.

The CDR3, as DNA: TGTGCCAGCAGGGACACCTCGGGAGGCCAAGAGACCCAGTACTTC. This codes for CASRDTSGGQETQYF. The chain links TRBV2 to TRBJ2-5; 7 bases line up with TRBD2. V lost 6 bases to trimming and J lost 1 base; unmatched junction nucleotides: 8. The CDR3 loop spans 15 amino acids. Per germline, CDR1 SNHLY and CDR2 FYNNEI. Variable domain in full (rest from reference TRBV2 and TRBJ2-5): EPEVTQTPSHQVTQMGQEVILRCVPISNHLYFYWYRQILGQKVEFLVSFYNNEISEKSEIFDDQFSVERPDGSNFTLKIRSTKLEDSAMYFCASRDTSGGQETQYFGPGTRLLVL.

V and J are TRBV28 and TRBJ2-1, with 8 bases matching TRBD1. Germline V lookup: CDR1 MDHEN, CDR2 SYDVKM. The CDR3 is 16 residues long. V was pared by 4 bases and J by 4 bases, with 9 bases of the junction left unmatched. DNA of the CDR3: TGTGCCAGCAGTTCCCCCGGGACAGGCTATTACAATGAGCAGTTCTTC. Encoded protein: CASSSPGTGYYNEQFF.

J is TRBJ2-7 and V is TRBV9; TRBD2 matches 9 bases. V was pared by 4 bases and J by 6 bases, with 11 bases of the junction left unmatched. The germline V gene has CDR1 SGDLS and CDR2 YYNGEE. The CDR3 covers 15 residues. CDR3 in DNA: TGTGCCAGCAGCCCGGCGGTAGCGGGAGCGCGCGAGCAGTACTTC. This codes for CASSPAVAGAREQYF.

The chain couples TRBV5-1 to TRBJ1-1, with a weak D call TRBD1 (5 bases). The CDR3 has 15 residues. Germline lookup yields CDR1 SGHRS and CDR2 YFSETQ. Trimming removed 4 bases at V and 1 base at J, with 14 bases between. As DNA, the CDR3 is TGCGCCAGCAGCGGGCAGGGCACAGGGAACACTGAAGCTTTCTTT. Translating it yields CASSGQGTGNTEAFF.

This chain joins TRBV25-1 and TRBJ1-3, with 7 bases matching TRBD1. The CDR3 extends over 14 amino acids. Trimming removed 7 bases from V and 6 bases from J; junction bases left unmatched: 9. The germline V gene has CDR1 MGHDK and CDR2 SYGVNS. The CDR3 sequence is CASTDTGTVNTIYF. The CDR3 nucleotides are TGTGCCAGCACCGACACCGGGACAGTAAACACCATATATTTT. Full variable domain (missing parts from reference TRBV25-1 and TRBJ1-3): EADIYQTPRYLVIGTGKKITLECSQTMGHDKMYWYQQDPGMELHLIHYSYGVNSTEKGDLSSESTVSRIRTEHFPLTLESARPSHTSQYLCASTDTGTVNTIYFGEGSWLTVV.

A note on this clone: The sample carries other DNA sequences with the same CDR3. The chain carries TRBV28 and TRBJ2-7; TRBD1 agrees at 9 bases. Looked up from germline, CDR1 is MDHEN and CDR2 is SYDVKM. The CDR3 has 15 amino acids. Unmatched junction bases numbered 6, after V lost 4 bases and J lost 2 bases. The CDR3 DNA reads as TGTGCCAGCAGTTCTCCGGGACAGGGCGCCTACGAGCAGTACTTC. Its protein product is CASSSPGQGAYEQYF.

The rearrangement uses TRBV10-2 and TRBJ2-1; 7 nucleotides match TRBD2. Looked up from germline, CDR1 is WSHSY and CDR2 is SAAADI. The CDR3 has 15 amino acids. The ends lost 8 bases at V and 3 bases at J; junction bases unmatched: 10. The CDR3 DNA reads TGCGCCAGCGGGGGGGAGCCCGCATTCTACAATGAGCAGTTCTTC. This translates into CASGGEPAFYNEQFF.

This chain connects TRBV21-1 to TRBJ2-5; the D call in the table, TRBD2, was not verified against the DNA. TRBV21-1 is a known pseudogene. The CDR3 is made up of 17 amino acids. The CDR3 region is CASRSSVNPTYQETQYF. The CDR3, as DNA: TGTGCCAGCAGATCAAGCGTGAATCCGACGTACCAAGAGACCCAGTACTTC.